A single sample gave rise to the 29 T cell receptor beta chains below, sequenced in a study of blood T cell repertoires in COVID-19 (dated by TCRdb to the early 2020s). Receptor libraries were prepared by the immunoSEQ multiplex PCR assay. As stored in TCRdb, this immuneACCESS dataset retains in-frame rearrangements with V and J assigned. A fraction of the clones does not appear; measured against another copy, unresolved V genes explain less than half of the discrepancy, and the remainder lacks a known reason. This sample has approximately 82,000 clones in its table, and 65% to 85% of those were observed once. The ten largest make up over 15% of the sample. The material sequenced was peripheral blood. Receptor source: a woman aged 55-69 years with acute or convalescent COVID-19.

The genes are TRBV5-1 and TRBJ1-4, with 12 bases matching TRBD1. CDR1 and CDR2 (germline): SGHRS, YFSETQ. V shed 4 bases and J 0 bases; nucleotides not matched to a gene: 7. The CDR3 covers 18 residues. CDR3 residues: CASSQGTGGSATNEKLFF. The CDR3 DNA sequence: TGCGCCAGCAGCCAAGGGACAGGGGGCTCAGCAACTAATGAAAAACTGTTTTTT.

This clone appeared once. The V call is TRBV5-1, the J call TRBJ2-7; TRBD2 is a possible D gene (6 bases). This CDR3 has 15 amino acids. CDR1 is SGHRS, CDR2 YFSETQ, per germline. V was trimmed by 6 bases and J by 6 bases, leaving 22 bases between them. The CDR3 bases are TGCGCCAGCAAGGAGGGCACGGGGCCTTTCGGCGAGCAGTACTTC. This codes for CASKEGTGPFGEQYF.

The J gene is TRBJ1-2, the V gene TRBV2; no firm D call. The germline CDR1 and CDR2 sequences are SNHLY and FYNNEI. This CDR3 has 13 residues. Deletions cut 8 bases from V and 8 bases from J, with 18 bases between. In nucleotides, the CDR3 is TGTGCCAGCTCAGGCAGGATCGGTAACGGCTACACCTTC. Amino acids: CASSGRIGNGYTF.

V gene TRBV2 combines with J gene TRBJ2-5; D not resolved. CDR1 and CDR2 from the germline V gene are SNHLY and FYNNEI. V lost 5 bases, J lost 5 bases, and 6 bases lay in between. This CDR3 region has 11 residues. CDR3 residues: CASSFLETQYF. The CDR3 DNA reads TGTGCCAGCAGTTTCCTTGAGACCCAGTACTTC. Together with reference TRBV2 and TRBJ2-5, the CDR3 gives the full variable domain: EPEVTQTPSHQVTQMGQEVILRCVPISNHLYFYWYRQILGQKVEFLVSFYNNEISEKSEIFDDQFSVERPDGSNFTLKIRSTKLEDSAMYFCASSFLETQYFGPGTRLLVL.

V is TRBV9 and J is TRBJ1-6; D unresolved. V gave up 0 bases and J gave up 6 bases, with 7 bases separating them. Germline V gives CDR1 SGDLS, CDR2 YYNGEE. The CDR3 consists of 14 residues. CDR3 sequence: CASSVGEVNSPLHF. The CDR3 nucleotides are TGTGCCAGCAGCGTAGGGGAGGTTAATTCACCCCTCCACTTT.

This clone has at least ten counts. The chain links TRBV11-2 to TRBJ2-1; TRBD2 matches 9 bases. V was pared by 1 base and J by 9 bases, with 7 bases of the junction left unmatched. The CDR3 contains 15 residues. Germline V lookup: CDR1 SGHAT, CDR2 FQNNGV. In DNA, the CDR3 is TGTGCCAGCAGCTTAGCCGGACTAGCGCCTAGTGAGCAGTTCTTC. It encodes CASSLAGLAPSEQFF.

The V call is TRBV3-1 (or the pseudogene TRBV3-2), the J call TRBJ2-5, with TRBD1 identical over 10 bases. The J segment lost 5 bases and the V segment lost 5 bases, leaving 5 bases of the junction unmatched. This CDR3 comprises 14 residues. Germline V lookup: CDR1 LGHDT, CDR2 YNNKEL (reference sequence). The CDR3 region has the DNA TGTGCCAGCAGCGCCCGGACAGGGGGGGAGACCCAGTACTTC. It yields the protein CASSARTGGETQYF.

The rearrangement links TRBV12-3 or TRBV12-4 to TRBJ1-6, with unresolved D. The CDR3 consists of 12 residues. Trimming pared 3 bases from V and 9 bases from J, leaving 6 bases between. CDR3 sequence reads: CASSFSGSPLHF. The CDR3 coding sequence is TGTGCCAGCAGTTTTTCCGGTTCACCCCTCCACTTT.

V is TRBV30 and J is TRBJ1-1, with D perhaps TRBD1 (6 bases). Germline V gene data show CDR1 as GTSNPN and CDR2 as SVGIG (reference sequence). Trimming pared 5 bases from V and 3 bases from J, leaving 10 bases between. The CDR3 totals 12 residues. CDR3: CAWGRGDTEAFF. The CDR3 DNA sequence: TGTGCCTGGGGCAGGGGAGACACTGAAGCTTTCTTT.

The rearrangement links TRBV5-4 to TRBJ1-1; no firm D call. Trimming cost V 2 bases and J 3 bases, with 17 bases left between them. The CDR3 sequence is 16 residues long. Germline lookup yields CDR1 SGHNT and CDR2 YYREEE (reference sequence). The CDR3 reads CASSFGNPLEDTEAFF. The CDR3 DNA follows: TGTGCCAGCAGCTTCGGGAACCCGTTAGAGGACACTGAAGCTTTCTTT.

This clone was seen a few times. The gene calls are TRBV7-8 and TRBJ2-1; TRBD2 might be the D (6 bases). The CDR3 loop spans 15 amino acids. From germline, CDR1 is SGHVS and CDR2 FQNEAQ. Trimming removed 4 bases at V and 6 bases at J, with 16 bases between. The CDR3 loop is CASSSGLSSLNEQFF. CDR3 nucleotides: TGTGCCAGCAGCTCTGGACTATCTTCCCTCAATGAGCAGTTCTTC.

In DNA, the CDR3 is TGTGCCAGCAGAGACAGTCCTCTGAATGGCTACACCTTC. Encoded protein: CASRDSPLNGYTF. This chain joins TRBV25-1 and TRBJ1-2; D is perhaps TRBD1 (5 bases). The CDR3 covers 13 residues. Germline V CDR1 and CDR2: MGHDK, SYGVNS. The V end was cut by 6 bases, the J end by 6 bases, with 14 bases between.

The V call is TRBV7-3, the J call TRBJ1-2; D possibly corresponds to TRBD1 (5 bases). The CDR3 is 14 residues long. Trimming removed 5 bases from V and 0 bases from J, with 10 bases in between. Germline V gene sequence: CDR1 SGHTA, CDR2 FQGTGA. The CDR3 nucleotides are TGTGCCAGCAGCGTTGGGGCGGCTAACTATGGCTACACCTTC. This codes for CASSVGAANYGYTF.

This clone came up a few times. CDR3 protein: CATGGQGYTGELFF. CDR3 sequence (DNA): TGTGCCACCGGGGGACAGGGCTACACCGGGGAGCTGTTTTTT. The chain uses TRBV24-1 and TRBJ2-2; TRBD1 matches at 9 bases. Trimming took 9 bases from V and 3 from J; bases not matched to a gene: 4. This CDR3 region has 14 residues. CDR1 KGHDR and CDR2 SFDVKD come from the germline V gene.

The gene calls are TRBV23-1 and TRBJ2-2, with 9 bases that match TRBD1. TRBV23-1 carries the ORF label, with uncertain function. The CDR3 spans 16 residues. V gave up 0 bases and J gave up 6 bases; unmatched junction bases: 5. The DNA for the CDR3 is TGCGCCAGCAGTCAATCGGGACAGGGTCACGCCGGGGAGCTGTTTTTT. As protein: CASSQSGQGHAGELFF.

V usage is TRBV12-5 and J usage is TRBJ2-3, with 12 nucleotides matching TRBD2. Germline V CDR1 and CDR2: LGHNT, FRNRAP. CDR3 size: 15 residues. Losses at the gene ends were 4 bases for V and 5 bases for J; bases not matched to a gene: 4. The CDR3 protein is CASGSLGLAGDTQYF. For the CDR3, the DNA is TGTGCTAGTGGTTCCCTGGGACTAGCGGGAGATACGCAGTATTTT.

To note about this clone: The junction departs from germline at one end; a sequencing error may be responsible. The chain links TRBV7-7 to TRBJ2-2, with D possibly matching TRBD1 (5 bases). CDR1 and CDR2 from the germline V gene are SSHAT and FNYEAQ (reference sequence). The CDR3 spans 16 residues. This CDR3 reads CASSNSPDINTGELFF. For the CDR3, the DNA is TGTGCTAGCAGCAATTCCCCGGACATCAACACCGGGGAGCTGTTTTTT.

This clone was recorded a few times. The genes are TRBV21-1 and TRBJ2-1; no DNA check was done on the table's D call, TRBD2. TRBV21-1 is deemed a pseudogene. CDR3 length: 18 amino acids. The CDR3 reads CASIFHRLAGPIYNEQFF. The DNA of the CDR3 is TGTGCCAGCATATTCCATCGACTAGCGGGTCCCATCTACAATGAGCAGTTCTTC.

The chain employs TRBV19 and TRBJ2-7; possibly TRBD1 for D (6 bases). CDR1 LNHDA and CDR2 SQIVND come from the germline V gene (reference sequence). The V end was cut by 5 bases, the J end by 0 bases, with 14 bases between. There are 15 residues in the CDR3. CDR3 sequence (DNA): TGTGCCAGTAGTTTAAGCAGGGGCCCCTCCTACGAGCAGTACTTC. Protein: CASSLSRGPSYEQYF.

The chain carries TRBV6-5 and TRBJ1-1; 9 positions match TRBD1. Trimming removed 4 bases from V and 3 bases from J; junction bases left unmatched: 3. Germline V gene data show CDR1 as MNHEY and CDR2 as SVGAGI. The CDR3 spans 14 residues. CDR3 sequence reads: CASSFTGGDTEAFF. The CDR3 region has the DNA TGTGCCAGCAGTTTTACAGGGGGCGACACTGAAGCTTTCTTT.

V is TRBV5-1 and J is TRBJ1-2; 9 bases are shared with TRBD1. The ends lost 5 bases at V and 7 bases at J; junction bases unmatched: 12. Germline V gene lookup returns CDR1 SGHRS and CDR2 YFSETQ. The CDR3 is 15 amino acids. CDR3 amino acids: CASSSSGQGLSGYTF. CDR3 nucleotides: TGCGCCAGCAGTTCGTCCGGACAGGGGTTAAGTGGCTACACCTTC.

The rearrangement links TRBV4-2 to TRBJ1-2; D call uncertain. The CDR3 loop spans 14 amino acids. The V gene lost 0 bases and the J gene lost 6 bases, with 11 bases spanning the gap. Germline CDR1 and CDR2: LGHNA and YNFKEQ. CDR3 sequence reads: CASSQEALQDGYTF. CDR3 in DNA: TGTGCCAGCAGCCAAGAGGCTCTCCAGGATGGCTACACCTTC.

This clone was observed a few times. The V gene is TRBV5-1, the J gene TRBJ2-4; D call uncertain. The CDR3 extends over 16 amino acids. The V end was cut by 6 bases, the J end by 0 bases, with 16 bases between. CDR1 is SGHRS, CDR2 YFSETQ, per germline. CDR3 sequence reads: CASTETGSVAKNIQYF. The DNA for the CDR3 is TGCGCCAGCACCGAGACCGGGTCTGTAGCCAAAAACATTCAGTACTTC.

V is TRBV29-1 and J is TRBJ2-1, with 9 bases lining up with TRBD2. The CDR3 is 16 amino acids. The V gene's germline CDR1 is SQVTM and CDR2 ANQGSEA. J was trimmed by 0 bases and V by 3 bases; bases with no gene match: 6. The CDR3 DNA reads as TGCAGCGTTGATCAGGGCGGGGGGGCCTCCTACAATGAGCAGTTCTTC. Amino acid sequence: CSVDQGGGASYNEQFF.

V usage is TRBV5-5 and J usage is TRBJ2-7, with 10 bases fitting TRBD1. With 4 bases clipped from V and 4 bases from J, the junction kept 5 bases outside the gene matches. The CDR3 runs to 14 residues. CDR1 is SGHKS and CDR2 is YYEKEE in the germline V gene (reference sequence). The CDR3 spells CASSDEDRGYEQYF. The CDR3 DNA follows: TGTGCCAGCAGCGATGAGGACAGGGGGTACGAGCAGTACTTC.

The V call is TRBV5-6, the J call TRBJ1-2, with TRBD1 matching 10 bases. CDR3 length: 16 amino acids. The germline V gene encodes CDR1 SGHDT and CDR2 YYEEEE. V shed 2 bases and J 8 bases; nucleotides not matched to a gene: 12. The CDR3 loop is CASSFGDRGVYGGYTF. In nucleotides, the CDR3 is TGTGCCAGCAGCTTCGGGGACAGGGGCGTCTATGGAGGCTACACCTTC.

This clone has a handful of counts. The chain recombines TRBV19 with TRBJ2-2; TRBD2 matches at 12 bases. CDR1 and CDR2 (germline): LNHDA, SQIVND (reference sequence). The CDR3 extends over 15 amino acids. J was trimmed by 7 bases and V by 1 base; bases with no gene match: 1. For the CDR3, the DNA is TGTGCCAGTAGTATAGGACTAGCGGGAGACGGGGAGCTGTTTTTT. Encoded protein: CASSIGLAGDGELFF. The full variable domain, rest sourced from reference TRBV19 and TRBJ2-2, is DGGITQSPKYLFRKEGQNVTLSCEQNLNHDAMYWYRQDPGQGLRLIYYSQIVNDFQKGDIAEGYSVSREKKESFPLTVTSAQKNPTAFYLCASSIGLAGDGELFFGEGSRLTVL.

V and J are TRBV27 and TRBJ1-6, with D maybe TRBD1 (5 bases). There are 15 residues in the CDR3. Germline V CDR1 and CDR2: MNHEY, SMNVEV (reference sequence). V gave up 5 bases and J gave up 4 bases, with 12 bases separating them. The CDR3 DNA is TGTGCCAGCAGTCTGAGCGGGGGGTATAATTCACCCCTCCACTTT. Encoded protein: CASSLSGGYNSPLHF.

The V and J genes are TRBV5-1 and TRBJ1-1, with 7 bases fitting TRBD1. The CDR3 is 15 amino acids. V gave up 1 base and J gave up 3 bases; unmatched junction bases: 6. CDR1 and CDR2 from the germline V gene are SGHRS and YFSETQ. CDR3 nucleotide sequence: TGCGCCAGCAGCTTGTTCACAGGGGCGGACACTGAAGCTTTCTTT. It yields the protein CASSLFTGADTEAFF.